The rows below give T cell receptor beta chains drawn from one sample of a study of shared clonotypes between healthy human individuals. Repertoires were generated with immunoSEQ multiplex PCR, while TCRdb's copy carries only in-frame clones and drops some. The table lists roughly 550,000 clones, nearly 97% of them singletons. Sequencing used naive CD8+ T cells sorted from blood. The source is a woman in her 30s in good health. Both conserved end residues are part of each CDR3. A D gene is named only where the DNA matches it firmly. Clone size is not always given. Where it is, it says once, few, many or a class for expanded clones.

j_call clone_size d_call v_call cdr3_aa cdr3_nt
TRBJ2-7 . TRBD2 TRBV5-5 CASSFWREGLLLEQYF TGTGCCAGCAGCTTCTGGCGGGAGGGCCTTCTCCTCGAGCAGTACTTC
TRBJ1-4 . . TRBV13 CASSLAPGFSNEKLFF TGTGCCAGCAGCTTAGCCCCAGGGTTTTCTAATGAAAAACTGTTTTTT
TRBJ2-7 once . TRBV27 CASSSFQGYEQYF TGTGCCAGTTCCTCCTTTCAGGGCTACGAGCAGTACTTC
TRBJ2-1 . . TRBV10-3 CAISDGGRFAEQFF TGTGCCATCAGTGATGGTGGGAGGTTTGCTGAGCAGTTCTTC
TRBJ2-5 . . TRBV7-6 CASRPTNFQETQYF TGTGCCAGCAGACCAACCAATTTTCAAGAGACCCAGTACTTC
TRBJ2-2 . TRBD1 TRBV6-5 CASSTGGSGELFF TGTGCCAGCAGTACAGGGGGCTCCGGGGAGCTGTTTTTT
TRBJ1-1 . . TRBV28 CASRLNMNTEAFF TGTGCCAGCCGGTTAAACATGAACACTGAAGCTTTCTTT
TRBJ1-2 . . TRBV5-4 CASSLVSDYGYTF TGTGCCAGCAGCTTGGTATCGGACTATGGCTACACCTTC
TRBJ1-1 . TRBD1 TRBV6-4 CASSDSDRGRVNTEAFF TGTGCCAGCAGTGACTCGGACAGGGGGCGGGTGAACACTGAAGCTTTCTTT
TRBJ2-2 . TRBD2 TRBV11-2 CASSLGWEGTGELFF TGTGCCAGCAGCTTGGGGTGGGAGGGTACCGGGGAGCTGTTTTTT
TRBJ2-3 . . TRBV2 CASTAGGGGASDTQYF TGTGCCAGCACCGCGGGAGGAGGGGGCGCGTCAGATACGCAGTATTTT
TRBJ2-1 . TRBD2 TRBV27 CASLPAGGVEQFF TGTGCCAGCCTACCAGCGGGAGGGGTTGAGCAGTTCTTC
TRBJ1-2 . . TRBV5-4 CASSGWSRDNYGYTF TGTGCCAGCAGCGGGTGGTCCAGGGACAACTATGGCTACACCTTC
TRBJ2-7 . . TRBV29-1 CSVQSATQYEQYF TGCAGCGTTCAGAGCGCCACCCAGTACGAGCAGTACTTC
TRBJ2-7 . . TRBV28 CASSRSGFYEQYF TGTGCCAGCAGTCGCTCTGGATTTTACGAGCAGTACTTC
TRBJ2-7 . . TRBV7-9 CASSVDSSYEQYF TGTGCCAGCAGCGTGGACAGTTCCTACGAGCAGTACTTC
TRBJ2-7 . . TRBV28 CASSLRGLPPRDEQYF TGTGCCAGCAGTTTGCGGGGGCTGCCCCCTCGAGACGAGCAGTACTTC
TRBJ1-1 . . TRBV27 CASTSVGDAKAFF TGTGCCAGCACCTCCGTGGGGGACGCGAAAGCTTTCTTT
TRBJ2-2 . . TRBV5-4 CASSLSGTGELFF TGTGCCAGCAGCTTGTCGGGCACCGGGGAGCTGTTTTTT
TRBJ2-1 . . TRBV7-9 CASSLGASNEQFF TGTGCCAGCAGCTTAGGAGCGTCCAATGAGCAGTTCTTC
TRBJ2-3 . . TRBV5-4 CATQSPDTQYF TGTGCCACCCAGTCCCCAGATACGCAGTATTTT
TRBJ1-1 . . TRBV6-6 CASSYSKVNTEAFF TGTGCCAGCAGTTACTCGAAAGTCAACACTGAAGCTTTCTTT
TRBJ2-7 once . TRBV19 CASSYLGSYEQYF TGTGCCAGTAGTTATCTGGGGTCCTACGAGCAGTACTTC
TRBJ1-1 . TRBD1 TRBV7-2 CASSLGGTANTEAFF TGTGCCAGCAGCTTAGGCGGGACAGCCAACACTGAAGCTTTCTTT
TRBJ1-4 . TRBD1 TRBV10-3 CAISQGQGISNEKLFF TGTGCCATCAGTCAAGGACAGGGTATCTCTAATGAAAAACTGTTTTTT
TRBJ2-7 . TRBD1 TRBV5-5 CASSHRQGYEQYF TGTGCCAGCAGCCATCGACAGGGCTACGAGCAGTACTTC
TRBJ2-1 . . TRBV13 CASSLERGQQFF TGTGCCAGCAGCTTAGAAAGAGGTCAGCAGTTCTTC
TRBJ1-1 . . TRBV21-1 CARRDRWNTEAFF TGTGCCAGAAGGGACAGGTGGAACACTGAAGCTTTCTTT
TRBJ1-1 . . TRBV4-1 CASSQVTLRSGTEAFF TGCGCCAGCAGCCAAGTTACCTTGAGGTCGGGGACTGAAGCTTTCTTT
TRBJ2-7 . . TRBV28 CASSLAGVGNEQYF TGTGCCAGCAGTTTAGCAGGGGTAGGCAACGAGCAGTACTTC
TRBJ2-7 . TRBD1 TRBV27 CASSRDRAYEQYF TGTGCCAGCAGTAGGGACAGGGCCTACGAGCAGTACTTC
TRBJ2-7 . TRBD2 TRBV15 CATSREGLAGGIYEQYF TGTGCCACCAGCAGAGAAGGACTAGCGGGAGGGATCTACGAGCAGTACTTC
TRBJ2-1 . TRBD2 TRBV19 CASSISGSSYWGEQFF TGTGCCAGTAGTATAAGCGGGAGCTCTTATTGGGGTGAGCAGTTCTTC
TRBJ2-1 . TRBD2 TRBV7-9 CASTPSGRDNEQFF TGTGCCAGCACCCCTAGCGGGAGAGACAATGAGCAGTTCTTC
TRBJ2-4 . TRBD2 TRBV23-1 CATWGGENIQYF TGCGCCACGTGGGGAGGGGAAAACATTCAGTACTTC
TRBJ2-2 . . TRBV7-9 CASSLEDYNTGELFF TGTGCCAGCAGCCTAGAGGACTATAACACCGGGGAGCTGTTTTTT
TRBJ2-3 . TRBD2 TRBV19 CATQGLAGTAPFDTQYF TGTGCCACCCAGGGTCTAGCGGGGACAGCCCCATTCGATACGCAGTATTTT
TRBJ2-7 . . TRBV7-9 CASSLSQGANYEQYF TGTGCCAGCAGCCTAAGCCAGGGAGCCAACTACGAGCAGTACTTC
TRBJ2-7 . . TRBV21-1 CASSKGLSAIRRYEQYF TGTGCCAGCAGCAAAGGTCTTAGCGCTATAAGACGCTACGAGCAGTACTTC
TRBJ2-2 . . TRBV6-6 CASSYSGPGELFF TGTGCCAGCAGTTACTCAGGCCCCGGGGAGCTGTTTTTT
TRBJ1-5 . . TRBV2 CASSEADYSNQPQHF TGTGCCAGCAGTGAAGCGGACTATAGCAATCAGCCCCAGCATTTT
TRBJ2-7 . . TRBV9 CASSARTADYEQYF TGTGCCAGCAGCGCACGGACAGCCGACTACGAGCAGTACTTC
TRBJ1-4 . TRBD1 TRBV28 CASSLLLDQGADEKLFF TGTGCCAGCAGTTTGTTGCTAGACCAGGGGGCTGATGAAAAACTGTTTTTT
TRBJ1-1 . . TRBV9 CASSVYGNTEAFF TGTGCCAGCAGCGTTTACGGGAACACTGAAGCTTTCTTT
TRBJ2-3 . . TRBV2 CALSGLIPTQYF TGTGCCCTTAGCGGCCTCATACCGACGCAGTATTTT
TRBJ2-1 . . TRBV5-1 CASSSGGYNEQFF TGCGCCAGCAGCTCCGGAGGTTACAATGAGCAGTTCTTC
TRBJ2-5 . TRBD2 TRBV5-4 CASSLPTSARQETQYF TGTGCCAGCAGCTTGCCGACTAGCGCAAGACAAGAGACCCAGTACTTC
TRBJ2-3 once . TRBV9 CASTSSTDTQYF TGTGCCAGCACATCTAGCACAGATACGCAGTATTTT
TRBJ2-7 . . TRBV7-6 CASSLGGFGAGRGYEQYF TGTGCCAGCAGCTTAGGGGGTTTCGGAGCGGGCCGGGGCTACGAGCAGTACTTC
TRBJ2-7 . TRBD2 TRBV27 CASSPLPGGRNEQYF TGTGCCAGCAGTCCGCTCCCGGGGGGTAGGAACGAGCAGTACTTC
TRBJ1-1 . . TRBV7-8 CASSLEGVSTEAFF TGTGCCAGCAGCTTAGAAGGGGTGAGCACTGAAGCTTTCTTT
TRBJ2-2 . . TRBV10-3 CAISDQPDVGRNTGELFF TGTGCCATCAGTGATCAGCCAGACGTCGGGCGTAACACCGGGGAGCTGTTTTTT
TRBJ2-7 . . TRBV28 CASLGGEDSYEQYF TGTGCCAGCTTGGGCGGAGAGGACTCCTACGAGCAGTACTTC
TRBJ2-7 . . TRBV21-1 CASSEKVMTSVVAEQYF TGTGCCAGCAGCGAAAAGGTGATGACTAGTGTTGTCGCCGAGCAGTACTTC